What follows is one T cell receptor beta chain and its context. This clonotype was detected many times. The antigen it recognizes is unknown. Per-base qualities were not stored, and no clone one base away is much larger. The source of the sample is a study of human T cells and chemical hapten exposure (dated by TCRdb to 2020 to 2022). Regarding the complete study: For sensitization, 2% DPC in acetone was applied to a 2 cm by 2 cm area of upper inner arm skin. Weekly therapeutic DPC doses were additionally applied to the scalp of patients throughout the roughly 25-week study period. Patch testing was performed on the upper back with Finn chambers containing 0.01% DPC, and the patch tests were scored after 6 days according to International Contact Dermatitis Research Group standards. Most of the patients in the cohort were female, and the cohort covered alopecia areata with under or over 50% scalp involvement, alopecia totalis and alopecia universalis. Libraries were combined into a pool for sequencing, and differences in TCR yield between samples came mainly from small differences in library volumes within the pool. The study tracked peripheral blood TCR repertoire changes in vivo during primary and secondary sensitization to the hapten diphenylcyclopropenone (DPC) in alopecia patients. Blood samples were taken from patients before sensitization (week 0) and then at 2, 6 and about 24 weeks after DPC sensitization. For TCR sequencing, blood came from 25 to 35 alopecia patients at anywhere from one to four time points (pre-sensitization, 2, 6 and 24 weeks).

The method was RACE. The instrument given in TCRdb is NextSeq 500. Library preparation attached unique molecular identifiers to individual cDNA molecules for quantitative, reproducible TCR counting. For every blood RNA sample, sequencing covered both the TCR alpha and TCR beta chains. For the original study's pipeline: A median of about 87,000 TCRs per sample was observed, with a range of roughly 23,224 to 700,000. The Decombinator software suite was used to annotate the V, J and CDR3 of the TCR reads. To make PS versus PT1 abundance plots, every sample was subsampled to the same number of TCRs (28,000). Expanded TCRs were defined as absent before sensitization and observed at least eight times at the 2-week time point. TCRdb reprocessed the public reads (quality trimming at Q25 with fastp, clone calling with MiXCR) and kept in-frame beta chains. CDR3 protein duplicates are merged, each entry listing the most common genes and DNA. The V and J calls here are based on TCRdb, not the publication. This sample holds some 380,000 distinct CDR3 sequences; more than 4.5% were observed only once. The ten largest clones capture 2% to 2.5% of the sample.

The full study reports these points: Because all patients had alopecia, a presumed autoimmune disease, the immune response of the patients might differ from that of healthy individuals. Patch test score was positively correlated with the number of PT1 expanded TCRs, with significance at thresholds 8, 16 and 32 but not at 4. The number of TCRs above 1 in 1000 frequency did not change with DPC sensitization; there was no evidence of global repertoire structure alterations. Expanded TCRs formed significantly more large CDR3 similarity clusters than pre-sensitization or healthy control sets, consistent with antigen-driven responses. After repeated subsampling, changes were observed in the strength of the expansion versus patch-test correlation and in the threshold at which the correlation became significant.

Taken from cysteine to phenylalanine, the CDR3 has 15 residues. Here the CDR3 DNA is all that survives: 45 bases in frame from base 1. CDR1 and CDR2 were assigned from the germline V gene as SGHRS and YFSETQ. Deletion took 0 bases off V and 1 base off J, with a span of 9 bases between the germline ends. The time point label here, explained by the study, means: patch test 1, 2 weeks after DPC sensitization. The sample's treatment or condition, from its label and the paper: therapeutic diphenylcyclopropenone sensitization with weekly scalp DPC. Blood at each patch-test visit was drawn before the patch test was applied. Patients were eligible if aged 18 to 70, diagnosed with alopecia and judged suitable for DPC therapy, and pregnant patients were excluded. Total RNA was extracted from unfractionated whole blood that had been collected in Tempus Blood RNA tubes.

The V and J segments used are TRBV5-1 and TRBJ2-3, with the D gene uncertain. The sample consisted of whole blood, taken in connection with sensitization to the hapten diphenylcyclopropenone (DPC). The clonotype originates from a woman aged 45-60 years with alopecia areata. Some clones in this sample may be carry-over from other donors' samples. The sequenced DNA is TGCGCCAGCAGCTTGGATGAGAGACGCACAGATACGCAGTATTTT. It encodes CASSLDERRTDTQYF.